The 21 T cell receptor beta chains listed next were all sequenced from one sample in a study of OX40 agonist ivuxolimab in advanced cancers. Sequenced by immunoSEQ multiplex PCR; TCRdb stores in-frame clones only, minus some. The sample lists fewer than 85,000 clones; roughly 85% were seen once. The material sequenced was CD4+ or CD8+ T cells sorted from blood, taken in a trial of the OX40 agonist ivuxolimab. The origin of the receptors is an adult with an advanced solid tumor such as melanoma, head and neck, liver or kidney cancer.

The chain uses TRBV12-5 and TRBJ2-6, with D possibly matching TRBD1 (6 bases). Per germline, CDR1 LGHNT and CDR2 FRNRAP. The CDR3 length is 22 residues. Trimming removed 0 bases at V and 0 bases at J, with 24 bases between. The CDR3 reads CASGLVLFFGQGTYSGANVLTF. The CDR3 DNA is TGTGCTAGTGGTTTGGTATTATTTTTTGGTCAGGGGACCTACTCTGGGGCCAACGTCCTGACTTTC. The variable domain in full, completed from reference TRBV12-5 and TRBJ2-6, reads DARVTQTPRHKVTEMGQEVTMRCQPILGHNTVFWYRQTMMQGLELLAYFRNRAPLDDSGMPKDRFSAEMPDATLATLKIQPSEPRDSAVYFCASGLVLFFGQGTYSGANVLTFGAGSRLTVL.

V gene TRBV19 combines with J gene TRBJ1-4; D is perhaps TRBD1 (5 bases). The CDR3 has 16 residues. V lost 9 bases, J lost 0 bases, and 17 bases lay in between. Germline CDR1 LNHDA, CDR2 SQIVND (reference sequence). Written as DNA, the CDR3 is TGTGCCAGCGGGACGGGGTTTATTGCAACTAATGAAAAACTGTTTTTT. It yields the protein CASGTGFIATNEKLFF.

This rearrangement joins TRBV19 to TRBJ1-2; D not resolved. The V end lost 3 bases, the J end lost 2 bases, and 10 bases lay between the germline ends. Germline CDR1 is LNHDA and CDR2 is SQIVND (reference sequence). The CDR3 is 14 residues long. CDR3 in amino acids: CASSIGRTNYGYTF. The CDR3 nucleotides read TGTGCCAGTAGTATTGGCCGAACCAACTATGGCTACACCTTC.

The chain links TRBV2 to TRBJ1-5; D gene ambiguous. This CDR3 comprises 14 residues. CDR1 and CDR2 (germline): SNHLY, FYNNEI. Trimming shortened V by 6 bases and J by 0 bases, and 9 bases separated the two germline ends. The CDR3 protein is CASRDSYSNQPQHF. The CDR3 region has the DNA TGTGCCAGCAGGGACTCCTATAGCAATCAGCCCCAGCATTTT.

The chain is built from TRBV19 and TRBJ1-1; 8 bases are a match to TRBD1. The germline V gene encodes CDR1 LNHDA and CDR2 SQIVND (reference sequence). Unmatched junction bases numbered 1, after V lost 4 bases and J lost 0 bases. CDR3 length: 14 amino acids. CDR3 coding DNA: TGTGCCAGTAGTAAGGGACAGGTGAACACTGAAGCTTTCTTT. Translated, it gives CASSKGQVNTEAFF.

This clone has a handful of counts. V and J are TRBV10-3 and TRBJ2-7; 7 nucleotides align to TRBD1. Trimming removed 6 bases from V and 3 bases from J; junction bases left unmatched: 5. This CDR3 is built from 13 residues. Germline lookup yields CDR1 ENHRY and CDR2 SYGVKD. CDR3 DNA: TGTGCCATCAGGGACAGGAGCTACTACGAGCAGTACTTC. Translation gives CAIRDRSYYEQYF.

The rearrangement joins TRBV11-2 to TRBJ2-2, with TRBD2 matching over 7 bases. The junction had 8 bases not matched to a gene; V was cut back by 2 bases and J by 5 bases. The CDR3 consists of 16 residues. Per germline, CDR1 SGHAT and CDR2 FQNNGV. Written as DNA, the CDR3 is TGTGCCAGCAGCTTACACGGGACTACGGGGACCGGGGAGCTGTTTTTT. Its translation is CASSLHGTTGTGELFF.

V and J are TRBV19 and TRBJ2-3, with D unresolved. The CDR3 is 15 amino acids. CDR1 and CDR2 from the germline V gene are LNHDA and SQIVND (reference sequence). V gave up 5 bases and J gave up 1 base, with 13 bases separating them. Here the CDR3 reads CASSWQDAGTDTQYF. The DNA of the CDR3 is TGTGCCAGTAGTTGGCAGGACGCAGGCACAGATACGCAGTATTTT.

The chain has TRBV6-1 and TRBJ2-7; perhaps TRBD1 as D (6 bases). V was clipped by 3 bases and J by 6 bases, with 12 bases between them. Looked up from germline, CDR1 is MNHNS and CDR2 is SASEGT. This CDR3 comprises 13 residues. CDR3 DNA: TGTGCCAGCAGTGAGGTGGACAGACCCGAGCAGTACTTC. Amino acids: CASSEVDRPEQYF.

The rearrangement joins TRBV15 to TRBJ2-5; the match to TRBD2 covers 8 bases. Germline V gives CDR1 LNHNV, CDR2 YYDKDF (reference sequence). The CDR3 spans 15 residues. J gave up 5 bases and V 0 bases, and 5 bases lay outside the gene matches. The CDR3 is CATSRDPGGLETQYF. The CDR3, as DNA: TGTGCCACCAGCAGAGATCCGGGGGGGCTTGAGACCCAGTACTTC.

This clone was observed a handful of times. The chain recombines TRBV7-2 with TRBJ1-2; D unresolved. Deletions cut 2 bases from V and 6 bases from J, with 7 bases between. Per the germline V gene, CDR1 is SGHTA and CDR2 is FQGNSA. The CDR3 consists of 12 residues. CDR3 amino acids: CASSLFLDGYTF. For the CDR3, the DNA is TGTGCCAGCAGCTTATTCCTTGATGGCTACACCTTC.

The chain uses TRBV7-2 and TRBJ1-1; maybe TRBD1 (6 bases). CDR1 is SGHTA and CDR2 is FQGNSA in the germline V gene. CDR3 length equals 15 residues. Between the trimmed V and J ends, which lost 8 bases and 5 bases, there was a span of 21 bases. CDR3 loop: CASQPGRGKGTEAFF. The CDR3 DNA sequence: TGTGCCAGCCAACCCGGTAGGGGGAAGGGGACTGAAGCTTTCTTT.

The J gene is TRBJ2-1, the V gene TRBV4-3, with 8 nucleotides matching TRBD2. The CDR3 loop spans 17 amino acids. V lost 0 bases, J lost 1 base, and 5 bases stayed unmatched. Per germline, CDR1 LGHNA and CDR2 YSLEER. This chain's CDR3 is CASSQDGAGVSYNEQFF. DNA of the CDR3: TGCGCCAGCAGCCAAGATGGAGCGGGGGTGTCCTACAATGAGCAGTTCTTC.

The CDR3 spells CASSLTGSHTGELFF. The CDR3 DNA reads as TGTGCCAGCAGCCTGACCGGGTCTCACACCGGGGAGCTGTTTTTT. The chain has TRBV2 and TRBJ2-2; no reliable D call. The CDR3 totals 15 residues. The V gene lost 6 bases and the J gene lost 3 bases, with 14 bases spanning the gap. CDR1 and CDR2 (germline): SNHLY, FYNNEI.

As DNA, the CDR3 is TGTGCCAGCAGTGGAAACACAGTCTTTCCCCAGCATTTT. Translating it yields CASSGNTVFPQHF. The rearrangement uses TRBV6-1 and TRBJ1-5; no reliable D call. Germline V gene data show CDR1 as MNHNS and CDR2 as SASEGT. Trimming removed 4 bases from V and 10 bases from J, with 14 bases in between. This CDR3 is built from 13 residues.

CDR3 bases: TGCGCCAGCAGCATAGATGGACTAGCGGGCACAGATACGCAGTATTTT. Translation: CASSIDGLAGTDTQYF. The V gene is TRBV5-1, the J gene TRBJ2-3; 10 bases match TRBD2. From germline, CDR1 is SGHRS and CDR2 YFSETQ. V dropped 4 bases and J dropped 1; count of bases not matched to a gene: 6. The CDR3 consists of 16 residues. Together with reference TRBV5-1 and TRBJ2-3, the CDR3 gives the full variable domain: KAGVTQTPRYLIKTRGQQVTLSCSPISGHRSVSWYQQTPGQGLQFLFEYFSETQRNKGNFPGRFSGRQFSNSRSEMNVSTLELGDSALYLCASSIDGLAGTDTQYFGPGTRLTVL.

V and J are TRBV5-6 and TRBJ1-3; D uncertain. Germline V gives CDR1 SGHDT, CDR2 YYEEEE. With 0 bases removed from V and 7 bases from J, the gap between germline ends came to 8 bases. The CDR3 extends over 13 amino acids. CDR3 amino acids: CASSLGVRNTIYF. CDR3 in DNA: TGTGCCAGCAGCTTGGGGGTTCGCAACACCATATATTTT.

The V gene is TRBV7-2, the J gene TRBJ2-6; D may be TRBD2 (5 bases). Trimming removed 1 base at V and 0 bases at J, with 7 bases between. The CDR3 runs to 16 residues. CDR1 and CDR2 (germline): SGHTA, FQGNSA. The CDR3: CASSLVGSSGANVLTF. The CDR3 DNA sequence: TGTGCCAGCAGCTTAGTGGGGAGCTCTGGGGCCAACGTCCTGACTTTC.

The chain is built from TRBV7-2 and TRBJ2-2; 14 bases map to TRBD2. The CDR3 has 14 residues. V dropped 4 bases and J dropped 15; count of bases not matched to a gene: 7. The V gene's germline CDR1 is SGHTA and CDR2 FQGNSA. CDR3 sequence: CASSSGLAGGPVFF. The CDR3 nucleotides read TGTGCCAGCAGCTCAGGACTAGCGGGGGGTCCGGTGTTTTTT.

The CDR3: CASTPWGGNTEAFF. The CDR3 nucleotides are TGTGCCAGCACCCCCTGGGGGGGGAACACTGAAGCTTTCTTT. The V and J genes are TRBV27 and TRBJ1-1; D is possibly TRBD1 (5 bases). The CDR3 is 14 residues long. Trimming took off 7 bases at V and 1 base at J, with 13 bases between the two ends. In germline, CDR1 is MNHEY, CDR2 SMNVEV (reference sequence).

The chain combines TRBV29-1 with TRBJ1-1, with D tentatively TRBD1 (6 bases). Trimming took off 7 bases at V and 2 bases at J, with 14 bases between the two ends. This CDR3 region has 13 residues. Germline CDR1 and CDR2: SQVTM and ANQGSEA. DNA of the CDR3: TGCAGCGCTAGGGGGGTGCGTAACACTGAAGCTTTCTTT. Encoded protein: CSARGVRNTEAFF.